These 6 T cell receptor beta chains originate from one sample sequenced in a study of cytomegalovirus exposure and HLA in healthy donors. Primers for the PCR totalled 60 Vbeta and 13 Jbeta. Generated by immunoSEQ multiplex PCR, the TCRdb table keeps only in-frame clones and is missing some. The table has about 89,000 clones, around 71% seen once. Input material: PBMCs. The receptors come from a man under 40 in good health and CMV-seronegative.

The genes are TRBV14 and TRBJ1-2; TRBD1 agrees at 8 bases. Germline V gene lookup returns CDR1 SGHDN and CDR2 FVKESK. The CDR3 is 13 residues long. V lost 4 bases to trimming and J lost 8 bases; unmatched junction nucleotides: 6. CDR3 DNA: TGTGCCAGCAGCCGGACAGGGTCGGGGGGCTACACCTTC. It codes for CASSRTGSGGYTF.

The rearrangement links TRBV10-3 to TRBJ1-1; TRBD1 might be the D (6 bases). The CDR3 covers 16 residues. V lost 9 bases to trimming and J lost 5 bases, with 25 bases between them. Germline values: CDR1 ENHRY, CDR2 SYGVKD. The CDR3 bases are TGTGCCATATCTTCGACGACAGGAAGGGGGACAACTGAAGCTTTCTTT. Its translation: CAISSTTGRGTTEAFF.

This chain joins TRBV4-1 and TRBJ2-7; no clear D. The CDR3 sequence is 14 residues long. CDR1 MGHRA and CDR2 YSYEKL come from the germline V gene. V was pared by 0 bases and J by 2 bases, with 8 bases between. The CDR3 bases are TGCGCCAGCAGCCAAGAGATAGCTACCTACGAGCAGTACTTC. It codes for CASSQEIATYEQYF.

The chain combines TRBV15 with TRBJ2-3; D is ambiguous. The V gene lost 0 bases and the J gene lost 2 bases, with 12 bases spanning the gap. The CDR3 runs to 16 residues. Germline CDR1 is LNHNV and CDR2 is YYDKDF (reference sequence). CDR3: CATSRDSVTSTDTQYF. CDR3 DNA sequence: TGTGCCACCAGCAGAGATTCGGTGACTTCCACAGATACGCAGTATTTT.

This clone appeared a few times. V and J are TRBV30 and TRBJ1-1; TRBD1 might be the D (6 bases). From germline, CDR1 is GTSNPN and CDR2 SVGIG (reference sequence). Trimming stripped 0 bases from V and 10 bases from J, with 15 bases between. This CDR3 has 13 residues. The CDR3 DNA reads TGTGCCTGGAGTGTGCAGGGGAGTGCTGCAGCTTTCTTT. As protein: CAWSVQGSAAAFF.

This chain connects TRBV7-2 to TRBJ1-1; D is ambiguous. V was clipped by 1 base and J by 4 bases, with 7 bases between them. The germline CDR1 and CDR2 sequences are SGHTA and FQGNSA. This CDR3 comprises 13 residues. The CDR3 region has the DNA TGTGCCAGCAGCTTAGTTCGGGGCACTGAAGCTTTCTTT. It yields the protein CASSLVRGTEAFF.